These 27 T cell receptor beta chains were all obtained from the same sample, sequenced in a study of cytomegalovirus exposure and HLA in healthy donors. PCR amplification relied on 60 Vbeta primers (plus 13 Jbeta primers). Method: immunoSEQ multiplex PCR; TCRdb's copy keeps in-frame clones and lacks some. Of approximately 150,000 clones in the sample, around four fifths are singletons; the top ten hold about 1.3%. Sequenced material: PBMCs. Source of these receptors: a man aged 25 to 40 in good health and CMV-seronegative.

This chain connects TRBV5-1 to TRBJ2-7; D may be TRBD2 (6 bases). Trimming removed 7 bases at V and 0 bases at J, with 20 bases between. Germline V CDR1 and CDR2: SGHRS, YFSETQ. There are 16 residues in the CDR3. Written as DNA, the CDR3 is TGCGCCAGCCGTCCCCAACTAGCTGTTAGCTCCTACGAGCAGTACTTC. Translated, it gives CASRPQLAVSSYEQYF. The whole variable domain, filled in from reference TRBV5-1 and TRBJ2-7, reads KAGVTQTPRYLIKTRGQQVTLSCSPISGHRSVSWYQQTPGQGLQFLFEYFSETQRNKGNFPGRFSGRQFSNSRSEMNVSTLELGDSALYLCASRPQLAVSSYEQYFGPGTRLTVT.

The rearrangement links TRBV9 to TRBJ2-5; the match to TRBD2 covers 8 bases. V lost 3 bases to trimming and J lost 5 bases; unmatched junction nucleotides: 12. The germline gives CDR1 SGDLS, CDR2 YYNGEE. There are 16 residues in the CDR3. CDR3 nucleotide sequence: TGTGCCAGCAGCGCCCCAAGCGGGAGAATTGGGGAGACCCAGTACTTC. Its protein is CASSAPSGRIGETQYF.

The V call is TRBV28, the J call TRBJ2-7; TRBD1 might be the D (6 bases). Germline V gene data show CDR1 as MDHEN and CDR2 as SYDVKM. This CDR3 contains 15 residues. The germline V and J ends were trimmed by 6 bases and 7 bases, with 22 bases remaining between them. CDR3 nucleotide sequence: TGTGCCAGCAGCCCTCCGGGACAAACTTTTGGGGAGCAGTACTTC. Translating it yields CASSPPGQTFGEQYF.

The chain is built from TRBV6-1 and TRBJ1-1, with TRBD1 matching 7 bases. The CDR3 contains 14 residues. CDR1 is MNHNS, CDR2 SASEGT, per germline. V dropped 7 bases and J dropped 0; count of bases not matched to a gene: 5. CDR3 in amino acids: CASTGQELNTEAFF. The CDR3 nucleotides read TGTGCCAGCACCGGACAGGAGTTGAACACTGAAGCTTTCTTT.

This chain links TRBV6-5 with TRBJ2-5; the D gene is possibly TRBD2 (5 bases). V lost 4 bases and J 7 bases, leaving 10 bases between the germline ends. The CDR3 runs 12 residues. Germline CDR1 MNHEY, CDR2 SVGAGI. The CDR3 loop reads CASSFPRGTQYF. CDR3 DNA: TGTGCCAGCAGTTTCCCTCGGGGGACCCAGTACTTC.

This clone occurred once. The CDR3 spells CASSPDRLAGALVWTGELFF. CDR3 DNA: TGTGCCAGCTCGCCCGACAGACTAGCGGGAGCCCTAGTGTGGACCGGGGAGCTGTTTTTT. V is TRBV18 and J is TRBJ2-2, with 12 nucleotides matching TRBD2. The trim removed 6 bases at V and 5 bases at J, leaving 19 bases unmatched. CDR3 length: 20 amino acids. Germline values: CDR1 KGHSH, CDR2 LQKENI.

The sample holds a few counts of this clone. The chain recombines TRBV5-1 with TRBJ2-7; the match to TRBD2 covers 10 bases. CDR3 length equals 15 residues. Germline trimming cut 0 bases from V and 2 bases from J; bases unmatched to any gene: 2. Germline assignment: CDR1 SGHRS and CDR2 YFSETQ. CDR3 in amino acids: CASSLVGTSAYEQYF. DNA of the CDR3: TGCGCCAGCAGCTTGGTTGGGACTAGCGCCTACGAGCAGTACTTC.

This chain joins TRBV4-3 and TRBJ2-2, with 9 bases identical to TRBD2. The CDR3 spans 18 residues. Trimming removed 0 bases from V and 0 bases from J; junction bases left unmatched: 5. Germline CDR1 LGHNA, CDR2 YSLEER. The CDR3 DNA is TGCGCCAGCAGCCAAGATGTGGCGGGGGGGACGAACACCGGGGAGCTGTTTTTT. Protein sequence: CASSQDVAGGTNTGELFF.

On this clone: An end of the junction does not agree with germline; a read error may underlie this. V and J are TRBV5-4 and TRBJ1-2; D remains unclear. Germline assignment: CDR1 SGHNT and CDR2 YYREEE (reference sequence). CDR3 length: 15 amino acids. CDR3 nucleotide sequence: TGTGCCAGCAGCCCGAAAGTACTGACTAACTATAGCTACACCTTC. It is translated as CASSPKVLTNYSYTF.

The rearrangement links TRBV19 to TRBJ1-1, with D possibly matching TRBD1 (5 bases). This CDR3 comprises 15 residues. V was trimmed by 1 base and J by 2 bases, leaving 11 bases between them. Germline assignment: CDR1 LNHDA and CDR2 SQIVND (reference sequence). As DNA, the CDR3 is TGTGCCAGTAGTATAGGCATCCAGGGTAACACTGAAGCTTTCTTT. Protein: CASSIGIQGNTEAFF.

This clone was observed once. The V gene is TRBV7-6, the J gene TRBJ2-7, with TRBD1 matching 10 bases. Germline-derived CDR1 and CDR2 are SGHVS and FNYEAQ. With 4 bases clipped from V and 3 bases from J, the junction kept 3 bases outside the gene matches. There are 14 residues in the CDR3. CDR3 in amino acids: CASSSRTGGYEQYF. In DNA form, the CDR3 reads TGTGCCAGCAGCTCCCGGACAGGGGGCTACGAGCAGTACTTC.

The rearrangement uses TRBV7-2 and TRBJ1-5, with no clear D. Germline V gives CDR1 SGHTA, CDR2 FQGNSA. The ends were cut back, 2 bases at V and 5 bases at J, with 7 bases in the middle. This CDR3 has 13 residues. The CDR3: CASSLFFDQPQHF. CDR3 DNA: TGTGCCAGCAGCTTATTCTTCGATCAGCCCCAGCATTTT.

The chain employs TRBV2 and TRBJ2-2, with 9 bases matching TRBD2. The CDR3 runs to 16 residues. Looked up from germline, CDR1 is SNHLY and CDR2 is FYNNEI. With 6 bases clipped from V and 5 bases from J, the junction kept 10 bases outside the gene matches. DNA for the CDR3: TGTGCCAGCAGGACCGGGACTAGCCCCCTAACCGGGGAGCTGTTTTTT. Residues: CASRTGTSPLTGELFF.

V usage is TRBV6-5 and J usage is TRBJ1-5; no reliable D call. Germline CDR1 reads MNHEY; CDR2 reads SVGAGI. The V end lost 0 bases, the J end lost 2 bases, and 5 bases lay between the germline ends. CDR3 length: 14 residues. The CDR3 loop is CASSYSQGNQPQHF. DNA for the CDR3: TGTGCCAGCAGTTACTCCCAGGGCAATCAGCCCCAGCATTTT.

The chain is built from TRBV19 and TRBJ2-7; D gene ambiguous. The CDR3 spans 15 residues. Trimming took 1 base from V and 2 from J, leaving 12 bases between them. CDR1 LNHDA and CDR2 SQIVND come from the germline V gene (reference sequence). The CDR3 here is CASSIGGLLTYEQYF. In DNA form, the CDR3 reads TGTGCCAGTAGTATAGGTGGGCTGCTGACCTACGAGCAGTACTTC.

J is TRBJ2-7 and V is TRBV15; D not certain. CDR1 and CDR2 from the germline V gene are LNHNV and YYDKDF (reference sequence). V was pared by 3 bases and J by 3 bases, with 15 bases between. The CDR3 covers 15 residues. The CDR3 region is CATSSRAVPGYEQYF. The CDR3 DNA reads TGTGCCACCAGCAGCAGAGCTGTGCCGGGCTACGAGCAGTACTTC.

This chain connects TRBV9 to TRBJ2-1; 9 bases align to TRBD1. Losses at the gene ends were 4 bases for V and 3 bases for J; bases not matched to a gene: 5. The CDR3 has 15 amino acids. Germline V lookup: CDR1 SGDLS, CDR2 YYNGEE. CDR3 DNA: TGTGCCAGCAGCCGGTGGACAGGGGTCTACAATGAGCAGTTCTTC. The encoded protein is CASSRWTGVYNEQFF. The complete variable domain, with remaining parts taken from reference TRBV9 and TRBJ2-1, reads DSGVTQTPKHLITATGQRVTLRCSPRSGDLSVYWYQQSLDQGLQFLIQYYNGEERAKGNILERFSAQQFPDLHSELNLSSLELGDSALYFCASSRWTGVYNEQFFGPGTRLTVL.

V usage is TRBV4-3 and J usage is TRBJ2-7; TRBD2 might be the D (5 bases). The V gene lost 0 bases and the J gene lost 7 bases, with 10 bases spanning the gap. Germline V gene data show CDR1 as LGHNA and CDR2 as YSLEER. CDR3 length: 13 amino acids. CDR3 sequence: CASSQDPSGEQYF. Written as DNA, the CDR3 is TGCGCCAGCAGCCAAGACCCGTCGGGGGAGCAGTACTTC.

The chain is built from TRBV7-2 and TRBJ2-5, with D tentatively TRBD2 (6 bases). The germline gives CDR1 SGHTA, CDR2 FQGNSA. This CDR3 is built from 15 residues. Trimming took 5 bases from V and 5 from J, leaving 18 bases between them. In nucleotides, the CDR3 is TGTGCCAGCAGCCAATATCAAGGGGCGGGGGAGACCCAGTACTTC. Translating it yields CASSQYQGAGETQYF.

This clone was counted between two and nine times. This sequence joins TRBV4-1 and TRBJ1-4; D uncertain. The CDR3 is 17 residues long. The V end lost 2 bases, the J end lost 6 bases, and 19 bases lay between the germline ends. Germline loops: CDR1 MGHRA, CDR2 YSYEKL. In DNA form, the CDR3 reads TGCGCCAGCAGCCAAATCCGCTCGGTCACTCGCGATGAAAAACTGTTTTTT. Its protein is CASSQIRSVTRDEKLFF.

This sequence joins TRBV4-1 and TRBJ1-1; no firm D call. The CDR3 spans 14 residues. CDR1 MGHRA and CDR2 YSYEKL come from the germline V gene. Trimming took off 1 base at V and 11 bases at J, with 17 bases between the two ends. The CDR3 here is CASSQGIPGVEAFF. The CDR3 DNA follows: TGCGCCAGCAGCCAAGGCATCCCGGGAGTCGAGGCTTTCTTT.

In DNA, the CDR3 is TGCGCCAGCAGCGAGGGAGGGAATTCACCCCTCCACTTT. Its protein product is CASSEGGNSPLHF. The genes are TRBV5-1 and TRBJ1-6; the D is unclear. The CDR3 runs to 13 residues. Germline values: CDR1 SGHRS, CDR2 YFSETQ. V was trimmed by 4 bases and J by 7 bases, leaving 9 bases between them.

The rearrangement links TRBV5-4 to TRBJ2-6, with a weak D call TRBD2 (6 bases). V was clipped by 4 bases and J by 0 bases, with 14 bases between them. The V gene's germline CDR1 is SGHNT and CDR2 YYREEE (reference sequence). This CDR3 has 17 amino acids. As DNA, the CDR3 is TGTGCCAGCAGCCCCCTAGCGCCTAACTCTGGGGCCAACGTCCTGACTTTC. Translation: CASSPLAPNSGANVLTF. Using reference TRBV5-4 and TRBJ2-6 for the parts outside the CDR3, the full variable domain is ETGVTQSPTHLIKTRGQQVTLRCSSQSGHNTVSWYQQALGQGPQFIFQYYREEENGRGNFPPRFSGLQFPNYSSELNVNALELDDSALYLCASSPLAPNSGANVLTFGAGSRLTVL.

The V and J genes are TRBV4-1 and TRBJ1-5, with D perhaps TRBD1 (6 bases). Looked up from germline, CDR1 is MGHRA and CDR2 is YSYEKL. Trimming left V 4 bases short and J 3 bases short, with 13 bases between. The CDR3 runs to 15 residues. CDR3 amino acids: CASSPTTGLNQPQHF. In DNA form, the CDR3 reads TGCGCCAGCAGCCCAACGACAGGACTCAATCAGCCCCAGCATTTT.

The rearrangement uses TRBV13 and TRBJ2-1; TRBD2 aligns across 9 bases. The CDR3 totals 16 residues. The V gene's germline CDR1 is PRHDT and CDR2 FYEKMQ (reference sequence). V trimming: 6 bases; J trimming: 9 bases; junction bases outside the gene matches: 15. The CDR3 nucleotides are TGTGCCAGCAGTCCCCAAGGCAGCGGGGGGTTAGGTGAGCAGTTCTTC. It is translated as CASSPQGSGGLGEQFF.

The chain links TRBV11-2 to TRBJ2-5; the match to TRBD1 covers 11 bases. The CDR3 has 15 amino acids. J lost 2 bases, V lost 5 bases, and 4 bases had no gene match. In germline, CDR1 is SGHAT, CDR2 FQNNGV. CDR3 in DNA: TGTGCCAGCAGCCCAGGGACAGGGGGACAAGAGACCCAGTACTTC. This codes for CASSPGTGGQETQYF.

The chain couples TRBV10-1 to TRBJ2-7, with D uncertain. The CDR3 is 13 amino acids. V lost 11 bases to trimming and J lost 2 bases, with 16 bases between them. Germline CDR1 and CDR2: WNHNN and SYGVQD (reference sequence). In DNA form, the CDR3 reads TGCGCCGGTCCGACATTGAAAACCTACGAGCAGTACTTC. Translated: CAGPTLKTYEQYF.